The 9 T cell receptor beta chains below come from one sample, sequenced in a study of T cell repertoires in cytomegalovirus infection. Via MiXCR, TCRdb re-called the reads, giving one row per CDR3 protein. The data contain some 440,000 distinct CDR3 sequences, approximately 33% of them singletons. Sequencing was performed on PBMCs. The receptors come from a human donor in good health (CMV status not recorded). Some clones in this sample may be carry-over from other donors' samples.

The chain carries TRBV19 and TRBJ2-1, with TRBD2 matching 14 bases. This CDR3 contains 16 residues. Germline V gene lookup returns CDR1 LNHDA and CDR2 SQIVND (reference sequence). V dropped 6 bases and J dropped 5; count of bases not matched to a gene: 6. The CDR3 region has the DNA TGTGCCAGTAGCCAGACTAGCGGGGGGGCCCACAATGAGCAGTTCTTC. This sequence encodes CASSQTSGGAHNEQFF.

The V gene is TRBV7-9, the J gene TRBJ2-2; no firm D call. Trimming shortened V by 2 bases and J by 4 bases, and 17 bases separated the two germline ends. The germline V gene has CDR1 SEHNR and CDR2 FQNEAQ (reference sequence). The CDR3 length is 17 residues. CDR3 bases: TGTGCCAGCAGCTTATCTCAGTCCCTCCAATTCACCGGGGAGCTGTTTTTT. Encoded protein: CASSLSQSLQFTGELFF.

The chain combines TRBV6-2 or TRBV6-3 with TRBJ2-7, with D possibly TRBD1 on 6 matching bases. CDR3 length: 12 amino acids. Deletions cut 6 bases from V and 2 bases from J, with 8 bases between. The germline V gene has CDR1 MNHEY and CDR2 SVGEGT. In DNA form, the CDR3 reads TGTGCCAGCAGCGGACAGACCTACGAGCAGTACTTC. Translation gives CASSGQTYEQYF.

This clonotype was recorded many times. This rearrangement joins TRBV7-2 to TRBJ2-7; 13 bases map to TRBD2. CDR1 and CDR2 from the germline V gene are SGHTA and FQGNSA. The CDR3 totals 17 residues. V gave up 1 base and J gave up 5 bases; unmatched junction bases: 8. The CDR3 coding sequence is TGTGCCAGCAGCTTAGTGAGGAGGACTAGCGGGGGACACGAGCAGTACTTC. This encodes CASSLVRRTSGGHEQYF.

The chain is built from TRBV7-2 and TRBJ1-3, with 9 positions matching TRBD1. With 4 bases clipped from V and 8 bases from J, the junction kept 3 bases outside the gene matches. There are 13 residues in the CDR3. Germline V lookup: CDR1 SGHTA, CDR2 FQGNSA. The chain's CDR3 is CASSYGQGYTIYF. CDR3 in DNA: TGTGCCAGCAGCTATGGACAGGGGTACACCATATATTTT. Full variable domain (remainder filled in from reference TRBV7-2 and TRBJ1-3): GAGVSQSPSNKVTEKGKDVELRCDPISGHTALYWYRQSLGQGLEFLIYFQGNSAPDKSGLPSDRFSAERTGGSVSTLTIQRTQQEDSAVYLCASSYGQGYTIYFGEGSWLTVV.

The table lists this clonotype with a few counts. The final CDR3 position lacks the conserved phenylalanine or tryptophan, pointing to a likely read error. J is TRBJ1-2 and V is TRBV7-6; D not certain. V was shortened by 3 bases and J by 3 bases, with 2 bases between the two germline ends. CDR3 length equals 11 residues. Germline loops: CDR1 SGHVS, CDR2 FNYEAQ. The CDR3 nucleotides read TGTGCCAGCAGCTTGGACTATGGCTACACCTTA. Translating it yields CASSLDYGYTL.

This CDR3 reads CASREGWTGELFF. The CDR3 DNA reads TGTGCCAGCAGGGAAGGATGGACCGGGGAGCTGTTTTTT. The V gene is TRBV27, the J gene TRBJ2-2; no reliable D call. Germline V CDR1 and CDR2: MNHEY, SMNVEV (reference sequence). The CDR3 consists of 13 residues. Trimming removed 6 bases at V and 5 bases at J, with 10 bases between.

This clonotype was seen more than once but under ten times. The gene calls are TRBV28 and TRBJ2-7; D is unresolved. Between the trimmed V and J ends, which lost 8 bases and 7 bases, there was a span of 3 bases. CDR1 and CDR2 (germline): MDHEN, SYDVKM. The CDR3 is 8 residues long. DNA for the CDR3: TGTGCCAGCTGTGAGCAGTACTTC. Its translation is CASCEQYF.

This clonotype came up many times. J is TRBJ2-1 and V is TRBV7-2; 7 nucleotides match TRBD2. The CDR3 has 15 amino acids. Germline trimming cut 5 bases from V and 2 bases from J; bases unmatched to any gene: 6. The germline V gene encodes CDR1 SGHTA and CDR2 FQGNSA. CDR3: CASSRSGGAYNEQFF. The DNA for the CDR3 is TGTGCCAGCAGCCGTAGTGGGGGGGCCTACAATGAGCAGTTCTTC.